This T cell receptor beta chain was retrieved from a study of T cell responses to AZD1222 COVID-19 vaccine. TCRdb's table, derived via immunoSEQ multiplex PCR, lists solely in-frame clones and lacks some. The sample lists tens of thousands of clones; approximately 88% were seen once. Notes on the study in general: Donors skewed white British and female; clonal diversity was possibly underestimated. None of the repertoires were sampled until the peak T cell response had passed. Across spike, vaccine-associated CD4 TCRs were found, dominant at 160-218 and 743-854.

As regards this clone: Its antigen is as yet unknown.

The sequence came from an adult who received the AZD1222 COVID-19 vaccine. The input for sequencing was peripheral blood, taken 28 days after the second AZD1222 dose.

Here the CDR3 DNA reads TGTGCCAGCAGTTACCGGGCTACAAACTATGGCTACACCTTC. It translates to CASSYRATNYGYTF. The chain joins TRBV6-2 or TRBV6-3 to TRBJ1-2; D gene unclear. Germline loops: CDR1 MNHEY, CDR2 SVGEGT. CDR3 length equals 14 residues. The ends were cut back, 2 bases at V and 2 bases at J, with 9 bases in the middle.